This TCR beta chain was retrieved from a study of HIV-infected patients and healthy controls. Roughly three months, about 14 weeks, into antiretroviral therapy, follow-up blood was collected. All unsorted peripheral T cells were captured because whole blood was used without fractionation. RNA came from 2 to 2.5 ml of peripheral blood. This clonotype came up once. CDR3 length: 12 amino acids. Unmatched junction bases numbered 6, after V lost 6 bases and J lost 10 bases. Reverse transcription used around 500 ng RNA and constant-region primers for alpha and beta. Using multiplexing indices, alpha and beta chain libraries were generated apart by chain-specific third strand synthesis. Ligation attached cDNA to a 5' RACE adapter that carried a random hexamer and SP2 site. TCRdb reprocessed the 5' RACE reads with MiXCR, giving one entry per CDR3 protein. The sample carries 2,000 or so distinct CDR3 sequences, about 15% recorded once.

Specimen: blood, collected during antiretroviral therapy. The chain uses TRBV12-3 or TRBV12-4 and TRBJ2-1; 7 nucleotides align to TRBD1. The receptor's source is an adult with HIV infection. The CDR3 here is CASSPRDREQFF. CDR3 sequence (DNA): TGTGCCAGCAGCCCTCGGGACAGAGAGCAGTTCTTC.